The 8 T cell receptor beta chains below were found in one sample sequenced in a study of CD8+ T cells in alopecia areata. RNA extraction and reverse transcription yielded cDNA as sequencing template. Using immunoSEQ multiplex PCR, the repertoire was profiled, and TCRdb retains in-frame clones only, with some absent. The sample lists fewer than 90,000 clones; 45% to 60% were seen once. The sequenced material came from NKG2D-high CD8+ T cells sorted from blood. These receptors came from a human donor with alopecia areata.

A few counts support this clone. This chain links TRBV6-5 with TRBJ2-2, with D maybe TRBD1 (5 bases). Germline V gene data show CDR1 as MNHEY and CDR2 as SVGAGI. The CDR3 length is 14 residues. Trimming removed 4 bases from V and 1 base from J, with 7 bases in between. The CDR3 loop reads CASSFGQNTGELFF. DNA for the CDR3: TGTGCCAGCAGTTTCGGACAGAACACCGGGGAGCTGTTTTTT.

The J gene is TRBJ2-3, the V gene TRBV4-3, with no clear D. Germline CDR1 reads LGHNA; CDR2 reads YSLEER. The V end lost 3 bases, the J end lost 6 bases, and 10 bases lay between the germline ends. This CDR3 spans 13 amino acids. The CDR3 protein is CASSHGQMDTQYF. The CDR3 region has the DNA TGCGCCAGCAGCCATGGCCAGATGGATACGCAGTATTTT.

The chain recombines TRBV29-1 with TRBJ2-2, with 8 bases lining up with TRBD1. V dropped 1 base and J dropped 3; count of bases not matched to a gene: 10. The CDR3 runs 17 residues. The germline gives CDR1 SQVTM, CDR2 ANQGSEA. This chain's CDR3 is CSVEGLGPGGHTGELFF. The DNA for the CDR3 is TGCAGCGTTGAAGGACTAGGTCCAGGGGGCCACACCGGGGAGCTGTTTTTT.

The chain carries TRBV9 and TRBJ2-5, with unresolved D. Germline values: CDR1 SGDLS, CDR2 YYNGEE. V lost 0 bases and J 2 bases, leaving 11 bases between the germline ends. The CDR3 totals 15 residues. The CDR3 DNA follows: TGTGCCAGCAGCGTAGAAGGCACAAGGCAAGAGACCCAGTACTTC. Protein sequence: CASSVEGTRQETQYF.

This chain links TRBV9 with TRBJ1-1; D is uncertain. Germline CDR1 is SGDLS and CDR2 is YYNGEE. The CDR3 spans 14 residues. V was trimmed by 4 bases and J by 0 bases, leaving 10 bases between them. Written as DNA, the CDR3 is TGTGCCAGCAGCTTTACAGAAATGAACACTGAAGCTTTCTTT. It yields the protein CASSFTEMNTEAFF.

The chain links TRBV28 to TRBJ2-3; either TRBD1 or TRBD2 may supply D (5 bases each). Germline V gene data show CDR1 as MDHEN and CDR2 as SYDVKM. The CDR3 has 15 residues. V lost 5 bases and J 4 bases, leaving 16 bases between the germline ends. CDR3 protein: CASSQGPRGPDTQYF. DNA of the CDR3: TGTGCCAGCAGTCAGGGACCCCGGGGACCAGATACGCAGTATTTT. Full variable domain (rest looked up from reference TRBV28 and TRBJ2-3): DVKVTQSSRYLVKRTGEKVFLECVQDMDHENMFWYRQDPGLGLRLIYFSYDVKMKEKGDIPEGYSVSREKKERFSLILESASTNQTSMYLCASSQGPRGPDTQYFGPGTRLTVL.

The chain employs TRBV11-2 and TRBJ2-5; TRBD1 matches 10 bases. CDR3 size: 14 residues. Germline V gene data show CDR1 as SGHAT and CDR2 as FQNNGV. Trimming took 3 bases from V and 3 from J; bases not matched to a gene: 1. CDR3 sequence (DNA): TGTGCCAGCAGCTTTGGACAGGGGGAAGAGACCCAGTACTTC. It specifies CASSFGQGEETQYF. Complete variable domain (other parts from reference TRBV11-2 and TRBJ2-5): EAGVAQSPRYKIIEKRQSVAFWCNPISGHATLYWYQQILGQGPKLLIQFQNNGVVDDSQLPKDRFSAERLKGVDSTLKIQPAKLEDSAVYLCASSFGQGEETQYFGPGTRLLVL.

This chain uses TRBV9 with TRBJ2-1; D is uncertain. CDR3 length equals 12 residues. Trimming removed 0 bases from V and 9 bases from J, with 7 bases in between. Germline lookup yields CDR1 SGDLS and CDR2 YYNGEE. CDR3 sequence reads: CASSVGAAEQFF. In DNA form, the CDR3 reads TGTGCCAGCAGCGTAGGGGCGGCTGAGCAGTTCTTC.